The 23 T cell receptor beta chains reported below all come from one sample, sequenced in a study of CD8 T cells in ankylosing spondylitis. TCRdb recomputed calls from the 5' RACE reads with MiXCR, one row per CDR3 protein. Of some 130,000 distinct CDR3 sequences in the sample, approximately 14% were seen once. Sequenced: blood, either unsorted or a sorted T cell fraction (not recorded which). The receptors were sampled from a female donor with ankylosing spondylitis or in good health (not recorded which).

This clonotype was seen many times. The chain couples TRBV20-1 to TRBJ2-5; 11 bases align to TRBD2. Looked up from germline, CDR1 is DFQATT and CDR2 is SNEGSKA (reference sequence). This CDR3 spans 15 amino acids. J gave up 4 bases and V 0 bases, and 4 bases lay outside the gene matches. The CDR3 reads CSARDVLAGGETQYF. For the CDR3, the DNA is TGCAGTGCTAGAGATGTCCTAGCGGGAGGAGAGACCCAGTACTTC.

This chain links TRBV6-5 with TRBJ2-3, with a possible D match to TRBD1 (6 bases). Germline CDR1 MNHEY, CDR2 SVGAGI. The CDR3 is 17 amino acids. Trimming removed 0 bases from V and 6 bases from J, with 19 bases in between. CDR3 sequence: CASSYSGQGLAHDTQYF. The DNA of the CDR3 is TGTGCCAGCAGTTACTCGGGACAAGGTCTAGCACATGATACGCAGTATTTT.

Comment on this clonotype: A much larger clone lies one base from this, so it may be a read error. This rearrangement joins TRBV6-1 to TRBJ2-7, with 8 bases fitting TRBD1. The V gene's germline CDR1 is MNHNS and CDR2 SASEGT. CDR3 length equals 16 residues. The CDR3 DNA follows: TGTGCCGGCAGGCTAACAAGACAGGGGAATAACGGCGAGCAGTACTTC. The encoded protein is CAGRLTRQGNNGEQYF.

This chain connects TRBV20-1 to TRBJ2-7; D is uncertain. V lost 6 bases and J lost 0, with 18 bases in between. The CDR3 loop spans 15 amino acids. Germline CDR1 is DFQATT and CDR2 is SNEGSKA (reference sequence). CDR3: CSAYRSTAGSYEQYF. The CDR3 coding sequence is TGCAGTGCCTACCGGTCGACTGCCGGCTCCTACGAGCAGTACTTC.

On this clonotype itself: This sequence may be a read error, since a much larger clone differs from it by one base. V gene TRBV5-1 combines with J gene TRBJ1-1, with 9 positions matching TRBD1. The CDR3 is 14 residues long. Germline V gene sequence: CDR1 SGHRS, CDR2 YFSETQ. This chain's CDR3 is CTSSVGQGGTEAFF. The CDR3 region has the DNA TGCACCAGCAGCGTGGGACAGGGAGGGACTGAAGCTTTCTTT.

J is TRBJ2-1 and V is TRBV20-1; D perhaps matches TRBD2 (5 bases). This CDR3 spans 13 amino acids. Per germline, CDR1 DFQATT and CDR2 SNEGSKA (reference sequence). Trimming took 5 bases from V and 1 from J, leaving 9 bases between them. Here the CDR3 reads CSAPSPSYNEQFF. The CDR3 nucleotides are TGCAGTGCTCCTAGCCCTTCCTACAATGAGCAGTTCTTC.

The chain uses TRBV7-8 and TRBJ1-2, with 7 bases that match TRBD1. This CDR3 spans 15 amino acids. The trim removed 2 bases at V and 2 bases at J, leaving 5 bases unmatched. Germline values: CDR1 SGHVS, CDR2 FQNEAQ. CDR3 amino acids: CASSLLGQANYGYTF. CDR3 DNA: TGTGCCAGCAGCTTACTCGGACAGGCCAACTATGGCTACACCTTC.

This clonotype was observed many times. The V gene is TRBV20-1, the J gene TRBJ2-2; D might be TRBD1 (5 bases). V was trimmed by 3 bases and J by 0 bases, leaving 11 bases between them. In germline, CDR1 is DFQATT, CDR2 SNEGSKA (reference sequence). This CDR3 region has 15 residues. The CDR3, as DNA: TGCAGTGCTAGCCCCGGACAAACGAACACCGGGGAGCTGTTTTTT. Translating gives CSASPGQTNTGELFF.

The rearrangement joins TRBV7-6 to TRBJ2-5; D is perhaps TRBD2 (5 bases). The CDR3 consists of 17 residues. With 2 bases removed from V and 5 bases from J, the gap between germline ends came to 21 bases. The V gene's germline CDR1 is SGHVS and CDR2 FNYEAQ. CDR3 sequence: CASSLNEMDPTGETQYF. CDR3 coding DNA: TGTGCCAGCAGCTTAAATGAGATGGACCCCACGGGGGAGACCCAGTACTTC.

The CDR3 loop reads CSAGRGAGTEAFF. In DNA, the CDR3 is TGCAGTGCCGGAAGGGGTGCGGGCACTGAAGCTTTCTTT. V is TRBV20-1 and J is TRBJ1-1, with D perhaps TRBD1 (5 bases). Trimming took off 6 bases at V and 4 bases at J, with 15 bases between the two ends. The germline CDR1 and CDR2 sequences are DFQATT and SNEGSKA (reference sequence). The CDR3 is made up of 13 amino acids.

This clonotype was observed many times. The V gene is TRBV15, the J gene TRBJ2-2, with TRBD2 matching over 7 bases. Germline V gene data show CDR1 as LNHNV and CDR2 as YYDKDF (reference sequence). This CDR3 contains 16 residues. Trimming cost V 8 bases and J 2 bases; bases outside gene matches: 11. This CDR3 is CATRPMGGVNTGELFF. As DNA, the CDR3 is TGTGCCACCCGACCCATGGGAGGGGTCAACACCGGGGAGCTGTTTTTT.

This clonotype showed up many times. The DNA for the CDR3 is TGTGCCAGCAGCTCCAATTGGGGAGAAGCTTTCTTT. This encodes CASSSNWGEAFF. The rearrangement uses TRBV6-5 and TRBJ1-1; no firm D call. Trimming pared 6 bases from V and 8 bases from J, leaving 13 bases between. Germline loops: CDR1 MNHEY, CDR2 SVGAGI. The CDR3 consists of 12 residues.

This clonotype was counted only a few times. V gene TRBV7-9 combines with J gene TRBJ2-3, with TRBD1 matching over 8 bases. Looked up from germline, CDR1 is SEHNR and CDR2 is FQNEAQ (reference sequence). Trimming removed 1 base from V and 5 bases from J; junction bases left unmatched: 2. This CDR3 is 14 amino acids long. The CDR3 region is CASSLDTGGDTQYF. The CDR3 DNA sequence: TGTGCCAGCAGCTTAGATACAGGGGGAGATACGCAGTATTTT.

This clonotype was detected many times. J is TRBJ2-3 and V is TRBV5-1; TRBD2 aligns across 9 bases. J lost 1 base, V lost 2 bases, and 2 bases had no gene match. The CDR3 sequence is 15 residues long. The germline CDR1 and CDR2 sequences are SGHRS and YFSETQ. CDR3 residues: CASSLAGGGTDTQYF. The CDR3 DNA sequence: TGCGCCAGCAGCTTAGCGGGGGGTGGCACAGATACGCAGTATTTT.

This clonotype was counted a few times. This chain connects TRBV11-2 to TRBJ2-1; possible D gene TRBD2, 7 bases. Trimming cost V 5 bases and J 4 bases, with 24 bases left between them. Germline values: CDR1 SGHAT, CDR2 FQNNGV. The CDR3 consists of 18 residues. CDR3 DNA: TGTGCCAGCAGCGCTAACCACGGGGGGCTCTCCTGGTACAATGAGCAGTTCTTC. As protein: CASSANHGGLSWYNEQFF.

The gene calls are TRBV7-3 and TRBJ2-1, with 14 positions matching TRBD2. CDR1 and CDR2 from the germline V gene are SGHTA and FQGTGA. This CDR3 spans 15 amino acids. V dropped 4 bases and J dropped 9; count of bases not matched to a gene: 5. The CDR3 sequence: CASSSTSGGASEQFF. The CDR3 bases are TGTGCCAGCAGCTCGACTAGCGGGGGGGCGTCTGAGCAGTTCTTC.

CDR3 in amino acids: CSVDSTAQGDTQYF. The CDR3 nucleotides read TGCAGCGTTGATTCGACAGCGCAGGGAGATACGCAGTATTTT. This sequence joins TRBV29-1 and TRBJ2-3; TRBD1 is a possible D gene (5 bases). Germline V gives CDR1 SQVTM, CDR2 ANQGSEA. The CDR3 covers 14 residues. V was cut by 3 bases and J by 5 bases, with 15 bases left in between.

The CDR3 reads CASSPDREPYEQYF. DNA for the CDR3: TGTGCCAGCTCACCGGACAGGGAACCCTACGAGCAGTACTTC. This chain links TRBV18 with TRBJ2-7; 8 bases fit TRBD1. J gave up 2 bases and V 3 bases, and 3 bases lay outside the gene matches. This CDR3 has 14 amino acids. Germline V gene data show CDR1 as KGHSH and CDR2 as LQKENI.

This clonotype was found many times. This CDR3 is CASAGIRTQQFF. CDR3 nucleotide sequence: TGTGCCAGCGCAGGGATAAGGACACAGCAGTTCTTC. J is TRBJ2-1 and V is TRBV7-9, with D perhaps matching TRBD1 (5 bases). The V end lost 8 bases, the J end lost 11 bases, and 16 bases lay between the germline ends. The germline CDR1 and CDR2 sequences are SEHNR and FQNEAQ (reference sequence). The length of the CDR3 is 12 residues.

This clonotype showed up many times. The CDR3 DNA reads as TGTGCCAGCAACAAACAGGGGGCTGGTTACGAGCAGTACTTC. It is translated as CASNKQGAGYEQYF. V is TRBV28 and J is TRBJ2-7; 9 bases agree with TRBD1. The germline CDR1 and CDR2 sequences are MDHEN and SYDVKM. V gave up 7 bases and J gave up 4 bases; unmatched junction bases: 8. This CDR3 region has 14 residues.

In this sample, this clonotype turned up many times. The gene calls are TRBV5-1 and TRBJ1-4; D is ambiguous. The CDR3 sequence is 14 residues long. Per germline, CDR1 SGHRS and CDR2 YFSETQ. V lost 2 bases, J lost 8 bases, and 13 bases lay in between. In DNA, the CDR3 is TGCGCCAGCAGCTTTCCTGGCGAGGACGAAAAACTGTTTTTT. Translation: CASSFPGEDEKLFF.

V is TRBV9 and J is TRBJ2-7, with unresolved D. This CDR3 comprises 13 residues. Per germline, CDR1 SGDLS and CDR2 YYNGEE. V lost 4 bases, J lost 3 bases, and 11 bases lay in between. CDR3 DNA: TGTGCCAGCAGCCCAGAGGACCTCTACGAGCAGTACTTC. It yields the protein CASSPEDLYEQYF.

The chain links TRBV7-8 to TRBJ1-3, with a weak D call TRBD1 (5 bases). CDR1 is SGHVS and CDR2 is FQNEAQ in the germline V gene. With 1 base removed from V and 3 bases from J, the gap between germline ends came to 7 bases. This CDR3 contains 14 residues. This CDR3 reads CASSLVDIGNTIYF. Here the CDR3 DNA reads TGTGCCAGCAGCTTAGTGGACATTGGAAACACCATATATTTT.